This T cell receptor (beta chain) was retrieved from a study of blood T cells in healthy people across ages. Study observations and caveats: Diversity of TCR beta correlated strongly with naive T cell percentage. It was held that diversity estimates obtained from one million T cells represented underestimates.

Germline V gene sequence: CDR1 SGHRS, CDR2 YFSETQ. The CDR3 has 14 amino acids. Primed by a sample-barcoded 5' primer and a J-beta primer mix, a second PCR proceeded for 7 to 11 cycles. Using its own MiXCR run on the 5' RACE reads, TCRdb lists one record per CDR3 protein. Altogether about 1.5 million distinct CDR3 sequences are present, approximately 39% being singletons, with the ten largest covering 4%. This clonotype was seen more than once but under ten times. The target antigen is unknown. Approximately 10 milliliters was the volume of peripheral blood drawn from each donor. The chain carries TRBV5-1 and TRBJ2-4; D might be TRBD1 (6 bases). The better agreement between TRBJ2-7 and the DNA end casts doubt on the J call. Sequenced input: blood. This receptor was identified in a woman younger than 30 in good health. The CDR3 loop is CASGSGTNAYEQYF. The DNA of the CDR3 is TGCGCCAGCGGTTCCGGGACAAACGCCTACGAGCAGTACTTC.